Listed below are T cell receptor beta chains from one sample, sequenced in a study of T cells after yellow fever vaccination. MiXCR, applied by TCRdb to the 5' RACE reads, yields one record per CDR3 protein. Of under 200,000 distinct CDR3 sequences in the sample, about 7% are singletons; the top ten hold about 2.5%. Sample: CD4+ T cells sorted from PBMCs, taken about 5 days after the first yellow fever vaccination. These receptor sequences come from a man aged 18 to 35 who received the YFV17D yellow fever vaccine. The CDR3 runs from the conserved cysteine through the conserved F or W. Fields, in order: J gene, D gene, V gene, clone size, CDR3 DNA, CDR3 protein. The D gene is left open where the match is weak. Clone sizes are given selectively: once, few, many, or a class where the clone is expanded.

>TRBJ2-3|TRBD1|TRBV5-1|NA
TGCGCCAGCAGCCCCAGGGGGCTAAGTGAACTTCGGCTGCGGGGCACAGATACGCAGTATTTT
CASSPRGLSELRLRGTDTQYF
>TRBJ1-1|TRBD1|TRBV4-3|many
TGCGCCAGCAGCCCCGCTAGGGGGCAAATTGCCACTGAAGCTTTCTTT
CASSPARGQIATEAFF
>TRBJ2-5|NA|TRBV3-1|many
TGTGCCAGCAGCCAAGTCCCAGCCCAAGAGACCCAGTACTTC
CASSQVPAQETQYF
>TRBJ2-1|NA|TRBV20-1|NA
TGCAGTGCTAGAGCCAGCGAGGGGGGGGGCCGGGATGAGCAGTTCTTC
CSARASEGGGRDEQFF
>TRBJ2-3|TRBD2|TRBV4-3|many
TGCGCCAGCAGCCAACAGCGGGGGGGGACAGATACGCAGTATTTT
CASSQQRGGTDTQYF
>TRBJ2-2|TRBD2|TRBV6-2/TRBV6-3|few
TGTGCCAGCAGTAGGACTAGCGGGGGCCGGAACACCGGGGAGCTGTTTTTT
CASSRTSGGRNTGELFF
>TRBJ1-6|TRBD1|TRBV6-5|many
TGTGCCAGCAGCCGGGACAGAAAAACTTATAATTCACCCCTCCACTTT
CASSRDRKTYNSPLHF
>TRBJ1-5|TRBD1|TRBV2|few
TGTGCCAGCAGTGGACAGGGGCATAGCAATCAGCCCCAGCATTTT
CASSGQGHSNQPQHF
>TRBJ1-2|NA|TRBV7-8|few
TGTGCCAGCAGCACTCGGACGGCCGTCGGGGGCTACACCTTC
CASSTRTAVGGYTF
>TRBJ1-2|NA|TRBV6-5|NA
TGTGCCAGCAGTTACGCAGATAACTATGGCTACACCTTC
CASSYADNYGYTF